This TCR beta chain originates from a study of shared clonotypes between healthy human individuals. Source study methods: ImmunoSEQ sequences covered only the junction and lacked quality scores; filtering therefore differed. Some clones are missing from TCRdb's copy, which holds only in-frame ones; the method was immunoSEQ multiplex PCR. The V and J calls and clone size come from that table; D and trimming were worked out from the DNA. Of around 1.1 million clones detected, about four fifths appear once; the ten largest clones hold 0.61%. The sample was memory CD4+ T cells from PBMCs. Noted subset: CD45RA-negative fraction. The TCR originated in a man aged 18 to 30 in good health. Some clones in this sample may be carry-over from other donors' samples.

The CDR3 coding sequence is TGCAGCGTGGGGACAGGAAGCCGCGGGTCGGGCACTGAAGCTTTCTTT. Amino acids: CSVGTGSRGSGTEAFF. The chain carries TRBV29-1 and TRBJ1-1; TRBD1 agrees at 8 bases. V lost 6 bases and J lost 4; bases outside the gene matches: 16. Germline-derived CDR1 and CDR2 are SQVTM and ANQGSEA. The CDR3 runs to 16 residues.